One and the same sample provided the 26 T cell receptor beta chains below, sequenced in a study of cytomegalovirus exposure and HLA in healthy donors. Amplification used 60 Vbeta primers and 13 Jbeta primers. Repertoires were generated with immunoSEQ multiplex PCR, while TCRdb's copy carries only in-frame clones and drops some. The table lists more than 110,000 clones, approximately 70% of them singletons. What was sequenced was PBMCs. The receptors shown here come from a woman in her thirties or forties in good health and CMV-seronegative.

The rearrangement joins TRBV19 to TRBJ2-2; 8 nucleotides align to TRBD1. The CDR3 loop spans 14 amino acids. V trimming: 7 bases; J trimming: 5 bases; junction bases outside the gene matches: 6. Germline CDR1 reads LNHDA; CDR2 reads SQIVND (reference sequence). The CDR3 loop is CASKTGVGTGELFF. In DNA, the CDR3 is TGTGCCAGTAAGACAGGGGTTGGAACCGGGGAGCTGTTTTTT.

This clone turned up a few times. J is TRBJ1-1 and V is TRBV6-5, with D maybe TRBD1 (6 bases). Germline V CDR1 and CDR2: MNHEY, SVGAGI. There are 13 residues in the CDR3. V was cut by 6 bases and J by 1 base, with 9 bases left in between. This CDR3 is CASREQGNTEAFF. The CDR3 DNA sequence: TGTGCCAGCAGAGAACAGGGGAACACTGAAGCTTTCTTT.

This clone occurred a few times. This chain connects TRBV6-1 to TRBJ2-1, with TRBD1 matching over 7 bases. This CDR3 spans 16 amino acids. Trimming at V came to 0 bases and at J to 5 bases, leaving 7 bases not matched to a gene. The germline V gene has CDR1 MNHNS and CDR2 SASEGT. The CDR3 reads CASSEARGRGNNEQFF. CDR3 coding DNA: TGTGCCAGCAGTGAAGCTCGGGGCAGGGGGAACAATGAGCAGTTCTTC.

V is TRBV4-1 and J is TRBJ2-7, with 8 bases fitting TRBD1. The CDR3 extends over 15 amino acids. The germline V gene encodes CDR1 MGHRA and CDR2 YSYEKL. V trimming: 0 bases; J trimming: 3 bases; junction bases outside the gene matches: 4. CDR3 in amino acids: CASSQELGQGYEQYV. DNA of the CDR3: TGCGCCAGCAGCCAAGAACTCGGACAGGGCTACGAGCAGTACGTC.

V gene TRBV6-9 combines with J gene TRBJ2-1; TRBD2 matches 12 bases. Germline assignment: CDR1 MNHGY and CDR2 SVAAGI. The CDR3 runs 17 residues. V shed 3 bases, J shed 5 bases, and the junction held 8 bases outside the gene matches. In DNA, the CDR3 is TGTGCCAGCAGTTACTACTGGACTAGCGGGGTTGACAATGAGCAGTTCTTC. It yields the protein CASSYYWTSGVDNEQFF.

The rearrangement uses TRBV2 and TRBJ2-1, with TRBD1 matching 9 bases. Trimming took 6 bases from V and 3 from J; bases not matched to a gene: 6. Germline values: CDR1 SNHLY, CDR2 FYNNEI. The length of the CDR3 is 15 residues. DNA for the CDR3: TGTGCCAGCAGCCCTTTGGGACAGGGCTACAATGAGCAGTTCTTC. Encoded protein: CASSPLGQGYNEQFF.

The chain uses TRBV19 and TRBJ2-3, with D perhaps TRBD1 (6 bases). The germline CDR1 and CDR2 sequences are LNHDA and SQIVND (reference sequence). There are 15 residues in the CDR3. The V and J ends lost 4 bases and 4 bases respectively, with 15 bases between them. This CDR3 is CASSRGQISPDTQYF. The CDR3 region has the DNA TGTGCCAGTAGTAGAGGACAGATCTCTCCAGATACGCAGTATTTT.

The J gene is TRBJ1-3, the V gene TRBV2, with D perhaps TRBD1 (5 bases). The V end was cut by 3 bases, the J end by 0 bases, with 6 bases between. CDR1 is SNHLY, CDR2 FYNNEI, per germline. This CDR3 has 14 amino acids. The CDR3 reads CASSDDSSGNTIYF. The CDR3 coding sequence is TGTGCCAGCAGTGACGACAGCTCTGGAAACACCATATATTTT.

The chain combines TRBV7-9 with TRBJ1-3; 8 positions match TRBD1. The CDR3 contains 16 residues. V gave up 4 bases and J gave up 0 bases; unmatched junction bases: 5. Germline V gene sequence: CDR1 SEHNR, CDR2 FQNEAQ (reference sequence). The CDR3 spells CASSWQGADSGNTIYF. The CDR3 DNA is TGTGCCAGCAGCTGGCAGGGGGCCGACTCTGGAAACACCATATATTTT. The variable domain in full, completed from reference TRBV7-9 and TRBJ1-3, reads DTGVSQNPRHKITKRGQNVTFRCDPISEHNRLYWYRQTLGQGPEFLTYFQNEAQLEKSRLLSDRFSAERPKGSFSTLEIQRTEQGDSAMYLCASSWQGADSGNTIYFGEGSWLTVV.

The gene calls are TRBV11-2 and TRBJ1-4, with D possibly matching TRBD1 (6 bases). CDR1 SGHAT and CDR2 FQNNGV come from the germline V gene. V shed 5 bases and J shed 8 bases, with 15 bases lying between them. This CDR3 region has 14 residues. The DNA for the CDR3 is TGTGCCAGCAGCACCCGACAGGTCGGGGAAAAACTGTTTTTT. Translating gives CASSTRQVGEKLFF.

The rearrangement uses TRBV5-1 and TRBJ1-1; 8 bases are shared with TRBD1. From germline, CDR1 is SGHRS and CDR2 YFSETQ. CDR3 size: 13 residues. V lost 5 bases to trimming and J lost 3 bases; unmatched junction nucleotides: 3. The CDR3 DNA is TGCGCCAGCAGTTACAGGGGGGACACTGAAGCTTTCTTT. It specifies CASSYRGDTEAFF.

The chain links TRBV7-9 to TRBJ2-2; TRBD1 agrees at 8 bases. This CDR3 is 16 amino acids long. CDR1 SEHNR and CDR2 FQNEAQ come from the germline V gene (reference sequence). Losses at the gene ends were 7 bases for V and 2 bases for J; bases not matched to a gene: 9. CDR3 DNA: TGTGCCAGCAATCCAGGGGGCCCTTTTAACACCGGGGAGCTGTTTTTT. Its translation is CASNPGGPFNTGELFF.

This chain joins TRBV9 and TRBJ1-5; 9 nucleotides line up with TRBD1. The CDR3 consists of 14 residues. The germline V gene has CDR1 SGDLS and CDR2 YYNGEE. J gave up 11 bases and V 4 bases, and 10 bases lay outside the gene matches. The CDR3 spells CASSPGQGPAAQHF. The DNA of the CDR3 is TGTGCCAGCAGCCCAGGACAGGGGCCGGCAGCCCAGCATTTT.

The chain has TRBV5-1 and TRBJ1-5; D is ambiguous. Trimming took 8 bases from V and 5 from J, leaving 14 bases between them. Germline CDR1 reads SGHRS; CDR2 reads YFSETQ. The CDR3 length is 13 residues. CDR3 DNA sequence: TGCGCCAGTCCCCGTCAGAGGGATCAGCCCCAGCATTTT. It yields the protein CASPRQRDQPQHF.

This chain uses TRBV28 with TRBJ1-1, with no clear D. Trimming stripped 3 bases from V and 1 base from J, with 12 bases between. The CDR3 covers 15 residues. Germline CDR1 reads MDHEN; CDR2 reads SYDVKM. This chain's CDR3 is CASSFPPRQNTEAFF. For the CDR3, the DNA is TGTGCCAGCAGTTTCCCCCCTCGACAGAACACTGAAGCTTTCTTT.

As for this clone: Other nucleotide sequences in the sample specify the same CDR3. This chain links TRBV9 with TRBJ1-4; D is ambiguous. The CDR3 loop spans 15 amino acids. Germline V gene lookup returns CDR1 SGDLS and CDR2 YYNGEE. V was clipped by 0 bases and J by 6 bases, with 12 bases between them. The CDR3 protein is CASSVALGQDEKLFF. The CDR3 DNA reads TGTGCCAGCAGCGTAGCTTTAGGCCAGGATGAAAAACTGTTTTTT.

The chain joins TRBV7-6 to TRBJ2-7; D is unclear. Germline CDR1 reads SGHVS; CDR2 reads FNYEAQ. Trimming cost V 1 base and J 5 bases, with 9 bases left between them. The CDR3 sequence is 13 residues long. CDR3 amino acids: CASSLDLVDEQYF. The DNA of the CDR3 is TGTGCCAGCAGCTTAGACTTGGTGGACGAGCAGTACTTC.

In its sample, this clone was seen a few times. The chain links TRBV5-1 to TRBJ1-2, with TRBD1 matching 11 bases. The CDR3 consists of 14 residues. Losses at the gene ends were 4 bases for V and 4 bases for J; bases not matched to a gene: 3. CDR1 and CDR2 (germline): SGHRS, YFSETQ. CDR3 nucleotide sequence: TGCGCCAGCAGCGTGGGACAGGGGGGCTATGGCTACACCTTC. Residues: CASSVGQGGYGYTF. Filled out from reference TRBV5-1 and TRBJ1-2, the complete variable domain reads KAGVTQTPRYLIKTRGQQVTLSCSPISGHRSVSWYQQTPGQGLQFLFEYFSETQRNKGNFPGRFSGRQFSNSRSEMNVSTLELGDSALYLCASSVGQGGYGYTFGSGTRLTVV.

This chain uses TRBV4-3 with TRBJ2-1; D unresolved. Trimming took off 1 base at V and 3 bases at J, with 4 bases between the two ends. The CDR3 consists of 13 residues. Germline CDR1 LGHNA, CDR2 YSLEER. CDR3 in DNA: TGCGCCAGCAGCCAAGGCGACTACAATGAGCAGTTCTTC. Translated, it gives CASSQGDYNEQFF.

J is TRBJ1-1 and V is TRBV2; tentatively, D is TRBD1 (6 bases). The CDR3 contains 14 residues. Germline CDR1 is SNHLY and CDR2 is FYNNEI. The V end lost 6 bases, the J end lost 1 base, and 12 bases lay between the germline ends. The CDR3 loop is CASSLQGGNTEAFF. The CDR3 DNA follows: TGTGCCAGCAGCCTCCAAGGGGGGAACACTGAAGCTTTCTTT.

The chain recombines TRBV5-5 with TRBJ2-7, with 12 bases fitting TRBD2. The germline CDR1 and CDR2 sequences are SGHKS and YYEKEE (reference sequence). Trimming at V came to 2 bases and at J to 0 bases, leaving 6 bases not matched to a gene. The CDR3 consists of 17 residues. The CDR3 region is CASSLGLAGFTSYEQYF. The CDR3 DNA reads TGTGCCAGCAGCTTAGGACTAGCGGGGTTCACCTCCTACGAGCAGTACTTC.

V and J are TRBV10-2 and TRBJ1-1; perhaps TRBD1 as D (5 bases). Trimming removed 10 bases at V and 0 bases at J, with 15 bases between. The CDR3 extends over 14 amino acids. Germline CDR1 WSHSY, CDR2 SAAADI. The DNA for the CDR3 is TGCGCCACGACCCCGACAGACATGAACACTGAAGCTTTCTTT. Its translation is CATTPTDMNTEAFF.

The V and J genes are TRBV7-9 and TRBJ1-2; 7 nucleotides match TRBD1. Germline V gives CDR1 SEHNR, CDR2 FQNEAQ (reference sequence). There are 16 residues in the CDR3. Trimming cost V 2 bases and J 4 bases; bases outside gene matches: 10. As DNA, the CDR3 is TGTGCCAGCAGCTTATTTAAGGGACAGTCGCTCTATGGCTACACCTTC. This gives the protein CASSLFKGQSLYGYTF.

The chain joins TRBV11-3 to TRBJ2-1; 14 bases match TRBD2. Germline V lookup: CDR1 SGHNT, CDR2 YENEEA. V was clipped by 5 bases and J by 12 bases; unmatched bases: 9. The CDR3 totals 15 residues. CDR3 bases: TGTGCCAGCAGCCCCGGACTAGCGGGGGGATCTGGGCAGTTCTTC. This translates into CASSPGLAGGSGQFF.

The rearrangement links TRBV18 to TRBJ2-3; 8 bases agree with TRBD2. The CDR3 covers 16 residues. Trimming cost V 0 bases and J 2 bases; bases outside gene matches: 4. Germline CDR1 is KGHSH and CDR2 is LQKENI. As DNA, the CDR3 is TGTGCCAGCTCACCACCGGCGCGGGGGGTCACAGATACGCAGTATTTT. Protein sequence: CASSPPARGVTDTQYF.

Concerning this clone: One junction end does not reproduce the germline sequence, and a read error may be involved. As DNA, the CDR3 is TGTGCCAGCAGCTTAATCGGGAACGCTGAAGCTTTCTTT. Translation: CASSLIGNAEAFF. The chain combines TRBV7-6 with TRBJ1-1; D unclear. Looked up from germline, CDR1 is SGHVS and CDR2 is FNYEAQ. This CDR3 is built from 13 residues.